These T cell receptor beta chains were read from a single sample in a study of sequential checkpoint blockade in melanoma. TCRdb's table, derived via immunoSEQ multiplex PCR, lists solely in-frame clones and lacks some. The sample has 6,000 to 9,500 clones; about 28% are singletons. This specimen consisted of tumor tissue (inferred from file names), obtained from a patient given nivolumab and ipilimumab in sequence. These receptors were taken from a human donor with melanoma. Each CDR3 is given with its conserved first and last residue. Each record gives: J gene, V gene, clone size, D gene, CDR3 length, CDR3 DNA, CDR3 protein. A D gene is named only where the DNA matches it firmly. The size entry is marked missing in some rows and otherwise reads once, few, many or a size class.

>TRBJ1-5|TRBV14|once|-|14
TGTGCCAGCAGCCAAGTCGGTCAGGGTCAGCCCCAGCATTTT
CASSQVGQGQPQHF
>TRBJ2-6|TRBV5-1|-|-|16
TGCGCCAGCAGCTTGCTGGGGGGCGGTGGGGCCAACGTCCTGACTTTC
CASSLLGGGGANVLTF
>TRBJ2-7|TRBV6-8|few|-|15
TGTGCCAGCAGGCCCGGGGCGAATACTGCCTACGAGCAGTACTTC
CASRPGANTAYEQYF
>TRBJ2-7|TRBV6-8|few|-|13
TGTGCCAGCAGTTACGACATGTGGCCCGAGCAGTACTTC
CASSYDMWPEQYF
>TRBJ1-5|TRBV6-8|-|TRBD1|15
TGTGCCAGCAGTTACTCTTCAGGGGGAAATCAGCCCCAGCATTTT
CASSYSSGGNQPQHF
>TRBJ2-5|TRBV23-1|many|TRBD2|16
TGCGCCAGCAGCCAAGATTCGCGGGGGGGGCAAGAGACCCAGTACTTC
CASSQDSRGGQETQYF
>TRBJ1-1|TRBV19|few|-|13
TGTGCCAGTAGTATTTCTGGGGACACTGAAGCTTTCTTT
CASSISGDTEAFF
>TRBJ2-3|TRBV4-1|few|-|13
TGCGCCAGCAGCCGATACAGCACAGATACGCAGTATTTT
CASSRYSTDTQYF
>TRBJ1-6|TRBV5-1|-|TRBD1|16
TGCGCCAGCAGCCGGAGCCAGGGGGCCTATAATTCACCCCTCCACTTT
CASSRSQGAYNSPLHF
>TRBJ2-5|TRBV11-3|many|TRBD1|15
TGTGCCAGCAGCTTAGTCCTGACAGGGGGGGAGACCCAGTACTTC
CASSLVLTGGETQYF
>TRBJ2-3|TRBV11-3|many|TRBD1|16
TGTGCCAGCAGCTTAGAACGGACAGGGGGTACAGATACGCAGTATTTT
CASSLERTGGTDTQYF
>TRBJ2-5|TRBV30|-|TRBD2|14
TGTGCCTGGAGTAACGGACTAGCAGCTGAGACCCAGTACTTC
CAWSNGLAAETQYF
>TRBJ2-2|TRBV9|few|-|15
TGTGCCAGCAGCGTAGAGCTAGGGGTCACCGGGGAGCTGTTTTTT
CASSVELGVTGELFF
>TRBJ2-6|TRBV23-1|few|-|17
TGCGCCAGCAGCCAAGGCGGTGAGGTCTCTGGGGCCAACGTCCTGACTTTC
CASSQGGEVSGANVLTF
>TRBJ1-5|TRBV30|few|-|17
TGTGCCTGGAGTGAGGGCAGTTTGAGGTATAGCAATCAGCCCCAGCATTTT
CAWSEGSLRYSNQPQHF
>TRBJ2-3|TRBV25-1|-|-|14
TGTGCCAGCCGGGACAACGTGGTCCCAGATACGCAGTATTTT
CASRDNVVPDTQYF
>TRBJ2-2|TRBV11-3|few|-|15
TGTGCCAGCAGCCCGAACAGGGGAGGAACCGGGGAGCTGTTTTTT
CASSPNRGGTGELFF
>TRBJ1-5|TRBV19|-|-|13
TGTGCCAGTAGTCCGGGACCTTATCAGCCCCAGCATTTT
CASSPGPYQPQHF
>TRBJ1-1|TRBV6-8|-|-|16
TGTGCCAGCAGTGAGGGGCAGCGGACGATGAACACTGAAGCTTTCTTT
CASSEGQRTMNTEAFF
>TRBJ2-7|TRBV6-8|medium-sized|TRBD1|14
TGTGCCAGCAGTCAGGACAGGGGGATCTACGAGCAGTACTTC
CASSQDRGIYEQYF
>TRBJ2-1|TRBV9|few|TRBD2|15
TGTGCCAGCAGTTCCAGCGGGAGTTCCTACAATGAGCAGTTCTTC
CASSSSGSSYNEQFF
>TRBJ2-5|TRBV19|-|TRBD1|15
TGTGCCAGTAGCGCCCTAGGGACAGACCAAGAGACCCAGTACTTC
CASSALGTDQETQYF
>TRBJ1-5|TRBV11-3|many|-|14
TGTGCCAGCAGTCTGTGGGGTAGCAATCAGCCCCAGCATTTT
CASSLWGSNQPQHF
>TRBJ2-4|TRBV15|-|TRBD2|14
TGTGCCACCAGGGGGACTAGCGGGGGCCTGGTTCAGTACTTC
CATRGTSGGLVQYF
>TRBJ1-2|TRBV25-1|-|TRBD1|13
TGTGCCAGCAGTGAACAACAGGGGGATGGCTACACCTTC
CASSEQQGDGYTF
>TRBJ2-6|TRBV6-8|-|-|15
TGTGCCAGCAGTCAACGGGTTCCTGGGGCCAACGTCCTGACTTTC
CASSQRVPGANVLTF
>TRBJ1-1|TRBV5-1|-|-|14
TGCGCCAGCAGCTTGGGCGGTGGGAACACTGAAGCTTTCTTT
CASSLGGGNTEAFF
>TRBJ2-1|TRBV12-5|-|TRBD2|16
TGTGCCAGCACCGACCCGGGGCGGGAGCGGAGCAATGAGCAGTTCTTC
CASTDPGRERSNEQFF
>TRBJ1-4|TRBV30|-|-|13
TGTGCCTGGAGTTTGGGCATTAATGAAAAACTGTTTTTT
CAWSLGINEKLFF
>TRBJ2-3|TRBV6-8|-|TRBD2|15
TGTGCCACCGCAGGTAGCGGGAGGAACACAGATACGCAGTATTTT
CATAGSGRNTDTQYF
>TRBJ1-2|TRBV29-1|-|TRBD1|14
TGCAGCGTTGAAGGGGCGACAGGGCCCTATGGCTACACCTTC
CSVEGATGPYGYTF
>TRBJ2-3|TRBV11-3|few|-|15
TGTGCCAGCAGCTTAGATTTGGGCAGCACAGATACGCAGTATTTT
CASSLDLGSTDTQYF
>TRBJ2-7|TRBV6-8|-|-|15
TGTGCCAGCAGTGCCCGGCGGGGATCTTCCTACGAGCAGTACTTC
CASSARRGSSYEQYF
>TRBJ1-3|TRBV6-8|-|-|18
TGTGCCAGCTGCCTGATCGGGCCTACCGTAGGTCTACGAAACACCATATATTTT
CASCLIGPTVGLRNTIYF
>TRBJ2-7|TRBV6-8|few|-|12
TGTGCCAGCAGCTACACTAGCTACGAGCAGTACTTC
CASSYTSYEQYF
>TRBJ1-3|TRBV12-5|once|-|16
TGTGCTAGTGGTTTAGGGGCAGGGCTCGTTGGAAACACCATATATTTT
CASGLGAGLVGNTIYF
>TRBJ1-5|TRBV30|few|-|14
TGTGCCTGGAGTGTAAAGGGGTTCGATCAGCCCCAGCATTTT
CAWSVKGFDQPQHF
>TRBJ1-3|TRBV6-8|few|-|12
TGTGCCAGCGGGCTTCCTGGAAACACCATATATTTT
CASGLPGNTIYF
>TRBJ2-7|TRBV11-3|many|-|15
TGTGCCAGCAAAAGCTTAGGCCCGGGAGTCTACGAGCAGTACTTC
CASKSLGPGVYEQYF